This T cell receptor beta chain was captured by sequencing in a study of CD8 T cells in Susac syndrome. Germline values: CDR1 DFQATT, CDR2 SNEGSKA (reference sequence). This CDR3 comprises 14 residues. With 2 bases clipped from V and 8 bases from J, the junction kept 10 bases outside the gene matches. A quantity of 0.5 to 1 ug RNA underwent reverse transcription using random hexamers. The method of amplification for TCR beta CDR3 was immunoSEQ multiplex PCR, covering 54 Vbeta and 13 Jbeta. In TCRdb, the immunoSEQ multiplex PCR reads were re-called with MiXCR into one record per CDR3 protein. The data contain approximately 170,000 distinct CDR3 sequences, around 93% of them singletons.

The material sequenced was CD4+ T cells from PBMCs. The J gene is TRBJ1-2, the V gene TRBV20-1; TRBD1 agrees at 8 bases. The TCR originated in a human donor in good health. CDR3 loop: CSARRTGIVSGYTF. CDR3 coding DNA: TGCAGTGCTAGAAGGACAGGGATAGTGAGCGGCTACACCTTC.